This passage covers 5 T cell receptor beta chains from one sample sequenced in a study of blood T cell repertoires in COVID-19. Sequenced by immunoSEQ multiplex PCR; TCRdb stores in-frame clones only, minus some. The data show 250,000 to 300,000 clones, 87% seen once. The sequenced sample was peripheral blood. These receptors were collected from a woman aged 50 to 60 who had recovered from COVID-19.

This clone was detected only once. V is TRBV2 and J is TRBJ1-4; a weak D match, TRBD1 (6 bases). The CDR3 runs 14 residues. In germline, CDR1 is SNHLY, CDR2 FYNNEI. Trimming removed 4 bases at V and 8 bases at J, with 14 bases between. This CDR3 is CASSALQGREKLFF. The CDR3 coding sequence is TGTGCCAGCAGTGCTTTACAGGGTAGAGAAAAACTGTTTTTT.

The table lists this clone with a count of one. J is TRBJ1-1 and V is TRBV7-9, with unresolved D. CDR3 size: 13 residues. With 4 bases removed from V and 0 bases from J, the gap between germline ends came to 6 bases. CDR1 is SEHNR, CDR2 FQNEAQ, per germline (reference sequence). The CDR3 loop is CASSSQMNTEAFF. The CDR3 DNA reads TGTGCCAGCAGCTCCCAGATGAACACTGAAGCTTTCTTT. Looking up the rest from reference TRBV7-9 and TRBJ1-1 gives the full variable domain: DTGVSQNPRHKITKRGQNVTFRCDPISEHNRLYWYRQTLGQGPEFLTYFQNEAQLEKSRLLSDRFSAERPKGSFSTLEIQRTEQGDSAMYLCASSSQMNTEAFFGQGTRLTVV.

The CDR3 spells CASSRTSQGYTEAFF. CDR3 DNA sequence: TGTGCCAGCAGCAGAACTTCCCAGGGGTACACTGAAGCTTTCTTT. The J gene is TRBJ1-1, the V gene TRBV27, with D possibly TRBD1 on 6 matching bases. The CDR3 covers 15 residues. The germline V gene encodes CDR1 MNHEY and CDR2 SMNVEV (reference sequence). V dropped 6 bases and J dropped 3 bases, with 17 bases sitting between them.

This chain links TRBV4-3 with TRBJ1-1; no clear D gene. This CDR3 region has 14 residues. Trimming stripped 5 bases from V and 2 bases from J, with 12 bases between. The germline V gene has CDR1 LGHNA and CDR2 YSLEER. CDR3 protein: CASSVSPVNTEAFF. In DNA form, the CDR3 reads TGCGCCAGCAGCGTTTCTCCTGTCAACACTGAAGCTTTCTTT.

The CDR3 region is CASTFQSGGTQYF. The CDR3 DNA reads TGTGCCAGCACCTTCCAATCAGGGGGGACCCAGTACTTC. The chain combines TRBV6-5 with TRBJ2-5, with TRBD1 identical over 7 bases. Germline CDR1 is MNHEY and CDR2 is SVGAGI. Trimming at V came to 7 bases and at J to 7 bases, leaving 9 bases not matched to a gene. The CDR3 runs to 13 residues.